This record concerns one T cell receptor beta chain sequence. Its specificity is unknown. Sorted libraries came from around 990,000 CD4+ or CD8+ T cells. The V end was cut by 6 bases, the J end by 9 bases, with 14 bases between. The CDR3 covers 12 residues. The cDNA was generated by 5'RACE with 10-nucleotide random UMIs. TCRdb fed the 5' RACE reads into MiXCR, producing one record per CDR3 protein. The sample carries around 33,000 distinct CDR3 sequences, roughly 23% recorded once. This sample is part of a study of neurological immune-mediated disorders. Regarding the study as a whole: Private repertoires in all groups were suggested, as expanded clones shared no CDR3 amino acid sequences across subjects. HTLV-1-associated myelopathy ranked highest for TCR clonal expansion and multiple sclerosis lowest, beneath healthy controls.

The sequenced sample was CD4+ T cells from blood. The source of this sequence is a man aged 50-60 years with HTLV-1-associated myelopathy (HAM/TSP). V gene TRBV12-3 or TRBV12-4 combines with J gene TRBJ1-2; no firm D call. CDR3 amino acids: CASSLTVKCYTF. As DNA, the CDR3 is TGTGCCAGCAGCCTTACGGTGAAATGCTACACCTTC.